What follows are 12 T cell receptor beta chains derived from one specimen sequenced in a study of CD8 T cells in Susac syndrome. An amount of RNA that ranged from about 0.45 to 1 ug was reverse transcribed with random hexamers. TCRdb passed the immunoSEQ multiplex PCR reads through MiXCR, listing each CDR3 protein once. The sample lists 100,000 to 150,000 distinct CDR3 sequences, nearly 95% seen once, with more than 0.09% in the top ten. Material for sequencing was CD4+ T cells from PBMCs. Receptor source: a human donor in good health.

This rearrangement joins TRBV24-1 to TRBJ2-3, with D uncertain. Germline V gene lookup returns CDR1 KGHDR and CDR2 SFDVKD. Trimming stripped 10 bases from V and 2 bases from J, with 12 bases between. This CDR3 spans 13 amino acids. The DNA of the CDR3 is TGTGCCACGCAAGGGTCCCTCACAGATACGCAGTATTTT. Protein: CATQGSLTDTQYF.

The V and J genes are TRBV3-1 and TRBJ2-3; TRBD1 matches 7 bases. From germline, CDR1 is LGHDT and CDR2 YNNKEL (reference sequence). The CDR3 loop spans 15 amino acids. Trimming removed 7 bases from V and 1 base from J; junction bases left unmatched: 8. The CDR3 DNA is TGTGCCAGCAAGAGTGACAGGGATCGCACAGATACGCAGTATTTT. Encoded protein: CASKSDRDRTDTQYF.

Turning to this clonotype: One junction end disagrees with the germline gene, perhaps due to a read error. The chain uses TRBV29-1 and TRBJ2-1; 8 nucleotides line up with TRBD2. The CDR3 contains 16 residues. The germline gives CDR1 SQVTM, CDR2 ANQGSEA. The CDR3 sequence is CSVGTGRAQETHAGGF. The CDR3 DNA is TGCAGCGTTGGAACAGGGAGGGCCCAAGAGACCCACGCGGGGGGCTTC.

The chain recombines TRBV24-1 with TRBJ1-2; D unclear. The CDR3 is 12 amino acids. V lost 4 bases and J lost 4, with 6 bases in between. Germline V gene lookup returns CDR1 KGHDR and CDR2 SFDVKD. The DNA of the CDR3 is TGTGCCACCAGTGACCTGGCCTATGGCTACACCTTC. Translating gives CATSDLAYGYTF.

V is TRBV19 and J is TRBJ2-2; 9 bases are shared with TRBD2. The CDR3 length is 18 residues. V lost 8 bases to trimming and J lost 0 bases; unmatched junction nucleotides: 13. From germline, CDR1 is LNHDA and CDR2 SQIVND (reference sequence). In DNA, the CDR3 is TGTGCCAGTCTTAGCGGGAGACTATTCGGAACGAACACCGGGGAGCTGTTTTTT. Translated: CASLSGRLFGTNTGELFF.

The V and J genes are TRBV29-1 and TRBJ1-2; D call uncertain. There are 11 residues in the CDR3. Germline loops: CDR1 SQVTM, CDR2 ANQGSEA. The V end was cut by 4 bases, the J end by 7 bases, with 10 bases between. The CDR3 nucleotides read TGCAGCGTTGTGGGCTTCCTTGGCTACACCTTC. It translates to CSVVGFLGYTF.

The rearrangement joins TRBV7-2 to TRBJ2-3; 10 nucleotides agree with TRBD2. Germline V gives CDR1 SGHTA, CDR2 FQGNSA. The CDR3 length is 16 residues. Losses at the gene ends were 4 bases for V and 1 base for J; bases not matched to a gene: 5. The CDR3 loop reads CASSSGLAARTDTQYF. The CDR3 DNA sequence: TGTGCCAGCAGCTCCGGACTAGCGGCTCGCACAGATACGCAGTATTTT.

The V gene is TRBV3-1, the J gene TRBJ1-2, with D perhaps TRBD1 (5 bases). The CDR3 extends over 14 amino acids. Trimming left V 0 bases short and J 7 bases short, with 12 bases between. CDR1 and CDR2 (germline): LGHDT, YNNKEL (reference sequence). As DNA, the CDR3 is TGTGCCAGCAGCCAAGATCAGGGTTTGGCTGGCTACACCTTC. It yields the protein CASSQDQGLAGYTF. Together with reference TRBV3-1 and TRBJ1-2, the CDR3 gives the full variable domain: DTAVSQTPKYLVTQMGNDKSIKCEQNLGHDTMYWYKQDSKKFLKIMFSYNNKELIINETVPNRFSPKSPDKAHLNLHINSLELGDSAVYFCASSQDQGLAGYTFGSGTRLTVV.

This rearrangement joins TRBV7-2 to TRBJ2-3; D may be TRBD2 (6 bases). Germline V gene lookup returns CDR1 SGHTA and CDR2 FQGNSA. CDR3 length equals 13 residues. V shed 10 bases and J shed 2 bases, with 13 bases lying between them. CDR3 region: CAIRGIYTDTQYF. CDR3 in DNA: TGTGCCATCCGGGGGATCTACACAGATACGCAGTATTTT. Supplemented by reference TRBV7-2 and TRBJ2-3, the full variable domain reads GAGVSQSPSNKVTEKGKDVELRCDPISGHTALYWYRQSLGQGLEFLIYFQGNSAPDKSGLPSDRFSAERTGGSVSTLTIQRTQQEDSAVYLCAIRGIYTDTQYFGPGTRLTVL.

The rearrangement links TRBV7-2 to TRBJ1-1; 7 bases match TRBD1. CDR1 SGHTA and CDR2 FQGNSA come from the germline V gene. V lost 3 bases to trimming and J lost 8 bases; unmatched junction nucleotides: 9. CDR3 length equals 14 residues. The CDR3 DNA follows: TGTGCCAGCAGCTTGGGACAGAAAAGCCGAGAAGCTTTCTTT. Its translation is CASSLGQKSREAFF.

J is TRBJ2-3 and V is TRBV3-1; D may be TRBD1 (5 bases). CDR1 and CDR2 from the germline V gene are LGHDT and YNNKEL (reference sequence). Trimming took off 2 bases at V and 6 bases at J, with 18 bases between the two ends. The CDR3 length is 16 residues. The DNA for the CDR3 is TGTGCCAGCAGCCAACAGGGTTCTGAAGCCCCGGATACGCAGTATTTT. Its protein is CASSQQGSEAPDTQYF.

The CDR3 sequence is CASSLWDTTYEQYF. DNA for the CDR3: TGTGCCAGCAGTTTATGGGACACCACCTACGAGCAGTACTTC. The chain carries TRBV28 and TRBJ2-7; possibly TRBD1 for D (5 bases). The ends were cut back, 0 bases at V and 2 bases at J, with 8 bases in the middle. Germline-derived CDR1 and CDR2 are MDHEN and SYDVKM. CDR3 length: 14 residues.